This is a list of T cell receptor beta chains from one sample in a study of blood T cells in healthy people across ages. MiXCR was run by TCRdb on the 5' RACE reads, yielding one entry per CDR3 protein. This repertoire shows some 750,000 distinct CDR3 sequences, about 20% found once; its top ten account for about 22%. The sequencing sample was made of blood. Receptors were obtained from a man aged 70-80 years in good health. Both conserved end residues are trimmed from each CDR3. Fields, in order: J gene, V gene, D gene, CDR3 protein. D genes are given only for firm matches.

TRBJ2-7	TRBV25-1	.	ASSELNKGVQDTQY
TRBJ2-7	TRBV6-2/TRBV6-3	.	ASNTIRGNEQY
TRBJ2-4	TRBV5-1	.	ASRAAVDNQNIQY
TRBJ2-3	TRBV6-6	.	ASRAGLFDTQY
TRBJ2-7	TRBV20-1	.	SASPDGVEYEQY
TRBJ1-5	TRBV20-1	TRBD1	SAGQGRNQPQH
TRBJ1-2	TRBV29-1	.	SATPRSSHYGYT
TRBJ1-3	TRBV20-1	.	SARAGSSGNTIY
TRBJ2-3	TRBV6-6	TRBD2	ASSNRVGGGTDTQY
TRBJ2-5	TRBV20-1	.	SATPMLGDQETQY
TRBJ1-4	TRBV7-9	TRBD1	ASSLGDRDNEKLF
TRBJ2-3	TRBV2	.	ASVGRTDTQY
TRBJ2-3	TRBV13	.	ASSQSHDTQY
TRBJ1-2	TRBV12-3/TRBV12-4	.	ASSSGSAGSSYGYT
TRBJ1-4	TRBV30	.	AWSTPRDEKLF
TRBJ2-1	TRBV7-9	TRBD2	ASSAETSGTYNEQF
TRBJ1-2	TRBV28	.	ASSPPGERYYGYT
TRBJ1-4	TRBV29-1	.	SVARGTTNEKLF
TRBJ2-1	TRBV11-3	.	ASKRRPSPSEQF
TRBJ2-3	TRBV20-1	.	SGPTVDTQY
TRBJ1-1	TRBV29-1	.	SVEMWGQGTEAF
TRBJ2-2	TRBV20-1	TRBD2	SAKPLAGGQNTGELF
.	TRBV15	.	ATSTPGGLTYEQY
TRBJ1-2	TRBV2	.	ASDKPSRATYGYT
TRBJ2-7	TRBV18	TRBD1	ASSPPSTGGRYEQY
TRBJ2-5	TRBV10-2	.	ASGRGPKETQY
TRBJ2-2	TRBV7-7	.	ASSLRRPPGELF